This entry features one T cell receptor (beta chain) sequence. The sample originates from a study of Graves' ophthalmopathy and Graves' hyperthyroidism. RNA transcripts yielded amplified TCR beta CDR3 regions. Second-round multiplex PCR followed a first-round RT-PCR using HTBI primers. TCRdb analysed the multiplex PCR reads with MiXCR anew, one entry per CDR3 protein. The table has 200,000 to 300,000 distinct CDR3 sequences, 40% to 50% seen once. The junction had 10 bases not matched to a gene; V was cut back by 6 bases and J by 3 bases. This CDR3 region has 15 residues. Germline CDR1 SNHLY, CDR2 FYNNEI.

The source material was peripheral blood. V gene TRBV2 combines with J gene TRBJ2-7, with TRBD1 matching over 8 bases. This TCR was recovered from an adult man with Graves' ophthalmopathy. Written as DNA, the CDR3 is TGTGCCAGCAGCGTAACCCCGACAGGGGACTACGAGCAGTACTTC. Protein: CASSVTPTGDYEQYF. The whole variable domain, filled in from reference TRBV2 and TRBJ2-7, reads EPEVTQTPSHQVTQMGQEVILRCVPISNHLYFYWYRQILGQKVEFLVSFYNNEISEKSEIFDDQFSVERPDGSNFTLKIRSTKLEDSAMYFCASSVTPTGDYEQYFGPGTRLTVT.